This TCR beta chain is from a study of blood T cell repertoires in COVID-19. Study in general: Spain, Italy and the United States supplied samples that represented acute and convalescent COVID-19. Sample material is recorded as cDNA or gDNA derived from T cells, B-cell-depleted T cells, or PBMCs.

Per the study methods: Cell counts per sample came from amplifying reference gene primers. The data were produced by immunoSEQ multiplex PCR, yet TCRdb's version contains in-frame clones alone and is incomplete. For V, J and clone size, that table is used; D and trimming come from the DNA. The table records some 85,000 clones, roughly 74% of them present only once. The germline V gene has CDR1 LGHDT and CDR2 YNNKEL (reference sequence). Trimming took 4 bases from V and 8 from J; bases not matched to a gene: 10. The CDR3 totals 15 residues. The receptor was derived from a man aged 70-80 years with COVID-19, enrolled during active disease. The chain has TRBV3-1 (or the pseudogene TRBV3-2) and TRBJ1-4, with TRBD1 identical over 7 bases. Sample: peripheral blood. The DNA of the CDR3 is TGTGCCAGCAGCCCAGAGACAGGGATAGGGGAAAAACTGTTTTTT. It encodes CASSPETGIGEKLFF.